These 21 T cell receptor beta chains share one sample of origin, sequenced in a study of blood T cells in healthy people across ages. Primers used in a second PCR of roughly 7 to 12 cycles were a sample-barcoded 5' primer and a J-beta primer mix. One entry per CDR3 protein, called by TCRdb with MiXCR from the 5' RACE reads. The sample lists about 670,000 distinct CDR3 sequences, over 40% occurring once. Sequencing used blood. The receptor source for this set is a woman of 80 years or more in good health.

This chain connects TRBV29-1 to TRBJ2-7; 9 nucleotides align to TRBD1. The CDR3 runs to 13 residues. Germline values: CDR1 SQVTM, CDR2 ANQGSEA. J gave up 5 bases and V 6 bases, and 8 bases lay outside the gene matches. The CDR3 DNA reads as TGCAGCGTCCGAGGGGACAGGGTTCACGAGCAGTACTTC. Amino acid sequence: CSVRGDRVHEQYF.

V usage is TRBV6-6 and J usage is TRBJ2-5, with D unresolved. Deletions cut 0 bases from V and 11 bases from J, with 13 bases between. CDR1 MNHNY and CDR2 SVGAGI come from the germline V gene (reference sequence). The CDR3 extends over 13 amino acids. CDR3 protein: CASSYSEGQEQYF. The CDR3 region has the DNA TGTGCCAGCAGTTACTCCGAAGGTCAGGAGCAGTACTTC.

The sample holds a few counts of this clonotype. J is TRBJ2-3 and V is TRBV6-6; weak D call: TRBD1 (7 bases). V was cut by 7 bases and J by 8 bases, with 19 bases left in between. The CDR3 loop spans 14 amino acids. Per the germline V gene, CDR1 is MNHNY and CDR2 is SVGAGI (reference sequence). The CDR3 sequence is CASNVGGGKGTQYF. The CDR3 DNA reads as TGTGCCAGCAACGTAGGGGGCGGGAAAGGTACGCAGTATTTT.

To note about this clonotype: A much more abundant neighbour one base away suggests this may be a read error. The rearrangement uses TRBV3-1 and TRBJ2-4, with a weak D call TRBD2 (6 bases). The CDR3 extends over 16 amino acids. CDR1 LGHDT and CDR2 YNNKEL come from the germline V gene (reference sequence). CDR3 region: CASSQGAGRAENIQYF. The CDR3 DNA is TGTGCCAGCAGCCAAGGAGCGGGCAGAGCCGAAAACATTCAGTACTTC.

The CDR3 reads CASSLAELGDSPYYGYTF. Written as DNA, the CDR3 is TGTGCCAGCAGCTTAGCGGAGTTGGGGGACAGTCCATACTATGGCTACACCTTC. The V gene is TRBV7-2, the J gene TRBJ1-2; 7 nucleotides match TRBD1. From germline, CDR1 is SGHTA and CDR2 FQGNSA. The CDR3 has 18 amino acids. The junction had 13 bases not matched to a gene; V was cut back by 0 bases and J by 3 bases.

The DNA of the CDR3 is TGTGCCACCAGCAGAGATAGACAGAGAGAGACCCAGTACTTC. Its protein is CATSRDRQRETQYF. The V and J genes are TRBV15 and TRBJ2-5; D is perhaps TRBD1 (5 bases). From germline, CDR1 is LNHNV and CDR2 YYDKDF (reference sequence). The V end lost 0 bases, the J end lost 4 bases, and 9 bases lay between the germline ends. The CDR3 runs to 14 residues.

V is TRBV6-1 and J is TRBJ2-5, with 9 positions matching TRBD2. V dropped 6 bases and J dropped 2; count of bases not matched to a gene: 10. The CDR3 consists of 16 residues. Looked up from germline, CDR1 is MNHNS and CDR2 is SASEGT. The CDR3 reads CASRKGREGRQETQYF. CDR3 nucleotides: TGTGCCAGCAGAAAAGGGCGGGAGGGCCGGCAAGAGACCCAGTACTTC.

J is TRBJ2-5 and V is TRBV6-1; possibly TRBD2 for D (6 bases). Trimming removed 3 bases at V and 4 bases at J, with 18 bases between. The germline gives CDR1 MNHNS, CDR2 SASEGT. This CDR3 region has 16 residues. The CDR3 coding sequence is TGTGCCAGCAGTGATTTGAACCAGGGAGGTCGAGAGACCCAGTACTTC. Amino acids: CASSDLNQGGRETQYF.

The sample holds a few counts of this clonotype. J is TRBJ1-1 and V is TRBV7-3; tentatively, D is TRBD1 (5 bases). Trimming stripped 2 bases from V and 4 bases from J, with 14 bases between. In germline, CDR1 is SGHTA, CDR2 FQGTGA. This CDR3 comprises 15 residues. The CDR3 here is CASSLGPERGTEAFF. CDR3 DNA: TGTGCCAGCAGCTTAGGCCCCGAAAGGGGCACTGAAGCTTTCTTT.

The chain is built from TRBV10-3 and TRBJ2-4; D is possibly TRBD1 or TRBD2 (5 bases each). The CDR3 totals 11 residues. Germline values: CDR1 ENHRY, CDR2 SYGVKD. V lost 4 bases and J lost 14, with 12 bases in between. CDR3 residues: CAISVGATEYF. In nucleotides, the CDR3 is TGTGCCATCAGTGTCGGGGCCACGGAGTACTTC.

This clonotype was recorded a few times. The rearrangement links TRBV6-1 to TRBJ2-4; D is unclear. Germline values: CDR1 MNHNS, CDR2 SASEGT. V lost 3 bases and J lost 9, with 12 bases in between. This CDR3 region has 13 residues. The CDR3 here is CASSDGWKGIQYF. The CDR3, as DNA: TGTGCCAGCAGTGATGGGTGGAAAGGCATTCAGTACTTC.

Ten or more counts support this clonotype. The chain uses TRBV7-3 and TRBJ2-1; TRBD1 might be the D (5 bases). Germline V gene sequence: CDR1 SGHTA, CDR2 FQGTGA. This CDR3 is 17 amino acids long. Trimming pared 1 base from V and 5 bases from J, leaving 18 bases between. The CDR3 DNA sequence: TGTGCCAGCAGCTTAAATACTTGGTCACAGGAGAACAATGAGCAGTTCTTC. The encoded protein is CASSLNTWSQENNEQFF.

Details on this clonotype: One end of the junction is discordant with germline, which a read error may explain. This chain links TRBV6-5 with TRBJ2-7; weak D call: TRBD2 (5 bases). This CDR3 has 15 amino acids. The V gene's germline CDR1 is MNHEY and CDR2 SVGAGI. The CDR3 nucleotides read TGCGCCAGCAGTTACTCCGAGGGCCTGACCTACGAGCAGTACTTC. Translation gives CASSYSEGLTYEQYF.

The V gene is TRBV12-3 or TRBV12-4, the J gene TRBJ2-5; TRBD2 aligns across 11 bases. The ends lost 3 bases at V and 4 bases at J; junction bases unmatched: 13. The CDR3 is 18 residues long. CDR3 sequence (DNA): TGTGCCAGCAGTTTCCCGCCGGGACTAGCGGCCGTTGGAGAGACCCAGTACTTC. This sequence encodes CASSFPPGLAAVGETQYF.

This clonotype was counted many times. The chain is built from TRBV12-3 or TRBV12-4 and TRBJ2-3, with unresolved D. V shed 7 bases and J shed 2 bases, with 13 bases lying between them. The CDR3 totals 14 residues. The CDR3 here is CASILSGHTDTQYF. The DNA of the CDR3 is TGTGCCAGCATCCTAAGTGGCCACACAGATACGCAGTATTTT.

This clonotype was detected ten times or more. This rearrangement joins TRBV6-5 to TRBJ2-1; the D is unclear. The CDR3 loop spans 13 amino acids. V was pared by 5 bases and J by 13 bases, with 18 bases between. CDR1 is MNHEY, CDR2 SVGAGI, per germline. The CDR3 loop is CASSDFPGRQQFF. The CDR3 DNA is TGTGCCAGCAGTGACTTTCCAGGAAGACAACAGTTCTTC.

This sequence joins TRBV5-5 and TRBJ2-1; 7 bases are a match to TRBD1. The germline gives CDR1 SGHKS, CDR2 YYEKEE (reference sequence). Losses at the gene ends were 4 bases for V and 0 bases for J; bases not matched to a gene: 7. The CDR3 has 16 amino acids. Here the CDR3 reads CASSPGQTSSYNEQFF. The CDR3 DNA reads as TGTGCCAGCAGCCCGGGACAGACCAGCTCCTACAATGAGCAGTTCTTC.

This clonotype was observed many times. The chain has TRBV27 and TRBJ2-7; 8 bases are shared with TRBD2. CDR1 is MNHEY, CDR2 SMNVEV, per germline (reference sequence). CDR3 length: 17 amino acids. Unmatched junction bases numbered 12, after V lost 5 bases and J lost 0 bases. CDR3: CASSLAGTRLGSYEQYF. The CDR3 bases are TGTGCCAGCAGTCTAGCGGGCACGCGCTTGGGCTCCTACGAGCAGTACTTC.

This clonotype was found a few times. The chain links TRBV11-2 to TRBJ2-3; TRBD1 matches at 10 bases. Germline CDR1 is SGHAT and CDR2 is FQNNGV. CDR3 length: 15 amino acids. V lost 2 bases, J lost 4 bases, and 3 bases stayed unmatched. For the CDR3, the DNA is TGTGCCAGCAGCTTATGGACAGGGGGGGCAGATACGCAGTATTTT. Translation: CASSLWTGGADTQYF.

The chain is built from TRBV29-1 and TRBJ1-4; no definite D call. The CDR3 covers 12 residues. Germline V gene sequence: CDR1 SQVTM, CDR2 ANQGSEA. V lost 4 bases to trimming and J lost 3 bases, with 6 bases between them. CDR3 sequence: CSVGASNEKLFF. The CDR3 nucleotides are TGCAGCGTTGGGGCGTCTAATGAAAAACTGTTTTTT.

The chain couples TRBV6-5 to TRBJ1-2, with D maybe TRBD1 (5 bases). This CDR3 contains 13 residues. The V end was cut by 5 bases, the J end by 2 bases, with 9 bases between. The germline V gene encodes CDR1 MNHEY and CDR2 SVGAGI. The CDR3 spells CASSPGWNYGYTF. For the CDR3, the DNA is TGTGCCAGCAGTCCAGGGTGGAACTATGGCTACACCTTC.